This T cell receptor (beta chain) stems from a study of blood T cell repertoires in COVID-19. Overall study context: The study drew acute and convalescent COVID-19 samples from the United States, Italy and Spain. PBMCs, B-cell-depleted T cells, or T cells provided the cDNA or gDNA that made up the material.

Original processing methods: By means of reference gene primer amplification, nucleated cell counts were estimated. Libraries were prepared by immunoSEQ multiplex PCR; TCRdb keeps only in-frame clonotypes and omits some of them. The DNA was the basis for D and trimming; V, J and clone size are from that table. Among about 200,000 clones listed, about 88% were seen once. CDR3 length: 14 amino acids. Germline V CDR1 and CDR2: SGHTA, FQGNSA. The V and J ends lost 2 bases and 2 bases respectively, with 10 bases between them. Sample: peripheral blood. The V call is TRBV7-2, the J call TRBJ2-7; TRBD1 is a possible D gene (6 bases). The receptor was isolated from a man aged 55 to 69 with acute or convalescent COVID-19. Here the CDR3 reads CASSLSAGAYEQYF. CDR3 DNA sequence: TGTGCCAGCAGCTTAAGCGCAGGGGCCTACGAGCAGTACTTC.